This record concerns one T cell receptor beta chain sequence. As yet, its antigen is unknown. TCRdb keeps only in-frame clones here, not all; method: immunoSEQ multiplex PCR. Of about 160,000 clones in the sample, roughly 80% were seen once. As input for TCR beta libraries, about 2.2 micrograms of genomic DNA came from cryopreserved PBMCs. The sample originates from a study of cytotoxic CD8 clonotypes in ibrutinib-treated CLL. General study results and limits: Different sampling times were used for sustained-remission and progressing patients.

Trimming took off 6 bases at V and 6 bases at J, with 15 bases between the two ends. CDR1 is MNHEY, CDR2 SVGAGI, per germline. This CDR3 has 13 residues. This chain joins TRBV6-5 and TRBJ2-7, with D perhaps matching TRBD1 or TRBD2 (5 bases each). Sample: PBMCs, taken after 12 months of ibrutinib treatment. This TCR derives from a human donor with chronic lymphocytic leukemia. CDR3 protein: CASRTQGRSEQYF. CDR3 nucleotide sequence: TGTGCCAGCAGAACGCAGGGACGAAGCGAGCAGTACTTC.